The 5 T cell receptor beta chains below were found in one sample sequenced in a study of T cells in localized non-small cell lung cancer. This table comes from immunoSEQ multiplex PCR, and its TCRdb copy is limited to in-frame clones, with some not included. Here the sample spans roughly 76,000 clones, about 78% being singletons. This sample comprised PBMCs, obtained before any cancer treatment. The receptors were gathered from a man between 40 and 70 years old with stage II squamous cell lung carcinoma.

This chain connects TRBV2 to TRBJ1-6; the D is unclear. CDR1 and CDR2 from the germline V gene are SNHLY and FYNNEI. CDR3 length: 16 residues. The germline V and J ends were trimmed by 5 bases and 12 bases, with 23 bases remaining between them. This CDR3 is CASSPQKGSPAEPLHF. The CDR3 nucleotides are TGTGCCAGCAGTCCTCAGAAGGGTTCGCCCGCCGAACCCCTCCACTTT.

Comment on this clone: At one boundary the junction diverges from the germline segment, which might be a read error. This chain links TRBV6-6 with TRBJ2-7; D is undetermined. CDR3 length: 15 amino acids. Germline-derived CDR1 and CDR2 are MNHNY and SVGAGI (reference sequence). DNA for the CDR3: TGTGTCAGCAGCCTGGGCCCTTCAACCGCCTACGAGCAGTACTTC. Amino acids: CVSSLGPSTAYEQYF.

The chain couples TRBV6-1 to TRBJ2-7; the D gene is possibly TRBD1 (5 bases). This CDR3 is built from 14 residues. V lost 4 bases and J lost 0, with 10 bases in between. Germline-derived CDR1 and CDR2 are MNHNS and SASEGT. For the CDR3, the DNA is TGTGCCAGCAGTGGCCGACAGAGCTCCTACGAGCAGTACTTC. The encoded protein is CASSGRQSSYEQYF.

The rearrangement uses TRBV7-2 and TRBJ2-3; 7 bases match TRBD1. Losses at the gene ends were 3 bases for V and 4 bases for J; bases not matched to a gene: 4. Germline V CDR1 and CDR2: SGHTA, FQGNSA. CDR3 length: 14 amino acids. The CDR3 spells CASSLRQGPDTQYF. The CDR3 DNA reads as TGTGCCAGCAGCTTGAGACAGGGTCCAGATACGCAGTATTTT.

The chain has TRBV30 and TRBJ2-7; D tentatively fits TRBD1 or TRBD2 (5 bases each). Trimming took 3 bases from V and 7 from J, leaving 16 bases between them. Per germline, CDR1 GTSNPN and CDR2 SVGIG (reference sequence). This CDR3 comprises 13 residues. CDR3 bases: TGTGCCTGGAGGGGGACCGCCTCGGGGGAGCAGTACTTC. Its protein product is CAWRGTASGEQYF.